This TCR beta chain was recovered during a study of blood T cell repertoires in COVID-19. Overall study context: Samples representing acute and convalescent COVID-19 were sourced from the United States, Italy and Spain. Sample material is recorded as cDNA or gDNA derived from T cells, B-cell-depleted T cells, or PBMCs.

How the authors handled the data: Amplifying reference gene primers gave estimates of nucleated cell counts. Sequenced by immunoSEQ multiplex PCR; TCRdb stores in-frame clones only, minus some. V, J and clone size were drawn from that table, and D and trimming were deduced from the DNA. The data hold 120,000 or so clones, with approximately 91% observed a single time. Trimming pared 6 bases from V and 0 bases from J, leaving 9 bases between. The CDR3 consists of 14 residues. The V gene's germline CDR1 is SQVTM and CDR2 ANQGSEA. The V gene is TRBV29-1, the J gene TRBJ2-6; D perhaps matches TRBD2 (6 bases). The source of this sequence is a woman over 75 with acute or convalescent COVID-19. The sequencing sample was made of peripheral blood. The CDR3 spells CSVGGFSGANVLTF. The CDR3, as DNA: TGCAGCGTGGGGGGTTTCTCTGGGGCCAACGTCCTGACTTTC.